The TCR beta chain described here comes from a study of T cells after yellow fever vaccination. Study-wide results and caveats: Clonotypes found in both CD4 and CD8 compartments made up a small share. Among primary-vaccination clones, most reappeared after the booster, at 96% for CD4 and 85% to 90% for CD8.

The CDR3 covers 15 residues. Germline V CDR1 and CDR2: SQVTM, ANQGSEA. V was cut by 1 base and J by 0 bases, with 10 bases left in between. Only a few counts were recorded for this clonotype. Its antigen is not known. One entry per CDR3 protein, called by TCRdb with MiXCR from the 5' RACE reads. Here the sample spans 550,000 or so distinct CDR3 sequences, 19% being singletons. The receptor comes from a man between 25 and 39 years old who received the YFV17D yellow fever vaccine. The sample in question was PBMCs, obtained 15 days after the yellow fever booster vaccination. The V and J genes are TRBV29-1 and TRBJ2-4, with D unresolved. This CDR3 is CSVEVQLLAKNIQYF. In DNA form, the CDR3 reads TGCAGCGTTGAAGTCCAGTTACTAGCCAAAAACATTCAGTACTTC. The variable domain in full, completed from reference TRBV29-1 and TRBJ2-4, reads SAVISQKPSRDICQRGTSLTIQCQVDSQVTMMFWYRQQPGQSLTLIATANQGSEATYESGFVIDKFPISRPNLTFSTLTVSNMSPEDSSIYLCSVEVQLLAKNIQYFGAGTRLSVL.